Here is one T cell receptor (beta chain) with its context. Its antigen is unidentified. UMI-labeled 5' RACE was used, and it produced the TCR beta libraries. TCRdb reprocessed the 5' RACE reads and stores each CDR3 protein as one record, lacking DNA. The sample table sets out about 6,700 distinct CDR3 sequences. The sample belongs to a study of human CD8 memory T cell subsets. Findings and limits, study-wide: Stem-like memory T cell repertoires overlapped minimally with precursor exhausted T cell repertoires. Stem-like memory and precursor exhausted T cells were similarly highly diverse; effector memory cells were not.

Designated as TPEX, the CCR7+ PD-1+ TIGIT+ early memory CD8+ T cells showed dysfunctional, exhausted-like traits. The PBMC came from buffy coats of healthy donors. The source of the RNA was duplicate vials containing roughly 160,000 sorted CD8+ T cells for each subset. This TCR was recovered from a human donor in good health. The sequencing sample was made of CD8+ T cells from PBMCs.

The CDR3 sequence: CASSLGAWGELFF. The chain combines TRBV27 with TRBJ2-2; TCRdb's D call, TRBD1, is unchecked because there is no DNA. Germline CDR1 MNHEY, CDR2 SMNVEV (reference sequence). The CDR3 is 13 residues long.